This T cell receptor beta chain was observed in a study of CD8+ T cells in alopecia areata. Study overall: Treated patients swallowed 5 to 10 mg of oral tofacitinib twice daily. Study-wide results and limits: Under tofacitinib, numerous expanded lesional clonotypes remained detectable in scalp and blood.

For this clone: As yet, its antigen is unknown.

This CDR3 is 13 amino acids long. CDR1 MNHEY and CDR2 SMNVEV come from the germline V gene (reference sequence). V was shortened by 2 bases and J by 5 bases, with 9 bases between the two germline ends. Treatment indicated: oral pan-JAK inhibitor, 5-10 mg twice daily. cDNA serving as the sequencing template came from extracted, reverse transcribed RNA. Profiling relied on immunoSEQ multiplex PCR, and the TCRdb table lists in-frame clones only, not all of them. The sample holds 200,000 or so clones, 43% seen once. This receptor was obtained from a human donor with alopecia areata. This chain connects TRBV27 to TRBJ2-5; D not resolved. Sequencing used CD4+ T cells sorted from blood, obtained between weeks 36 and 40, from a patient treated with tofacitinib. The CDR3 spells CASSLRVWETQYF. In nucleotides, the CDR3 is TGTGCCAGCAGTTTAAGAGTGTGGGAGACCCAGTACTTC.